These 20 T cell receptor beta chains share one sample of origin, sequenced in a study of blood T cell repertoires in COVID-19. Profiling relied on immunoSEQ multiplex PCR, and the TCRdb table lists in-frame clones only, not all of them. This table holds 25,000 to 30,000 clones, around four fifths found once. What was sequenced was peripheral blood. Receptors were obtained from a man in his 70s with acute or convalescent COVID-19.

This clone was detected only a few times. V gene TRBV4-3 combines with J gene TRBJ1-1, with D maybe TRBD1 (5 bases). The CDR3 spans 12 residues. CDR1 is LGHNA, CDR2 YSLEER, per germline. V dropped 0 bases and J dropped 10 bases, with 9 bases sitting between them. Written as DNA, the CDR3 is TGCGCCAGCAGCCAAGAATTCGGGGGAGCTTTCTTT. This translates into CASSQEFGGAFF.

CDR3 bases: TGCGCCAGCAGCAGGGGGACAGGGGCCCGACGAGATACGCAGTATTTT. Protein sequence: CASSRGTGARRDTQYF. The chain joins TRBV5-1 to TRBJ2-3; the match to TRBD1 covers 10 bases. The CDR3 covers 16 residues. Looked up from germline, CDR1 is SGHRS and CDR2 is YFSETQ. The V and J ends lost 4 bases and 5 bases, in that order; junction bases with no gene match: 10.

This clone was detected only a few times. The chain has TRBV19 and TRBJ1-2; 9 bases line up with TRBD1. The V and J ends lost 5 bases and 2 bases, in that order; junction bases with no gene match: 6. Germline values: CDR1 LNHDA, CDR2 SQIVND (reference sequence). The length of the CDR3 is 15 residues. The CDR3: CASSSRTGANYGYTF. CDR3 sequence (DNA): TGTGCCAGTAGTTCCCGGACAGGGGCGAACTATGGCTACACCTTC.

The chain joins TRBV19 to TRBJ2-1, with a weak D call TRBD2 (6 bases). V was shortened by 1 base and J by 1 base, with 11 bases between the two germline ends. CDR1 LNHDA and CDR2 SQIVND come from the germline V gene (reference sequence). This CDR3 spans 16 amino acids. The CDR3 loop is CASSIGGVWSYNEQFF. As DNA, the CDR3 is TGTGCCAGTAGTATAGGCGGGGTTTGGTCCTACAATGAGCAGTTCTTC.

The V call is TRBV30, the J call TRBJ2-3; the D gene is possibly TRBD1 (6 bases). This CDR3 has 14 residues. The ends were cut back, 3 bases at V and 1 base at J, with 11 bases in the middle. Looked up from germline, CDR1 is GTSNPN and CDR2 is SVGIG (reference sequence). DNA of the CDR3: TGTGCCTGGAGGCCCCGACAGGGCACAGATACGCAGTATTTT. Translated, it gives CAWRPRQGTDTQYF.

This chain connects TRBV9 to TRBJ1-4, with D uncertain. CDR1 is SGDLS and CDR2 is YYNGEE in the germline V gene. V dropped 0 bases and J dropped 7 bases, with 13 bases sitting between them. This CDR3 is 15 amino acids long. The CDR3 sequence is CASSVVGGIGEKLFF. DNA of the CDR3: TGTGCCAGCAGCGTAGTAGGCGGGATCGGTGAAAAACTGTTTTTT.

The chain couples TRBV6-2 or TRBV6-3 to TRBJ2-4; 8 bases fit TRBD2. Germline V gene data show CDR1 as MNHEY and CDR2 as SVGEGT. The trim removed 4 bases at V and 0 bases at J, leaving 2 bases unmatched. The CDR3 spans 15 residues. The CDR3 region is CASSSGGIAKNIQYF. CDR3 coding DNA: TGTGCCAGCAGTTCGGGGGGGATAGCCAAAAACATTCAGTACTTC.

The chain has TRBV11-1 and TRBJ1-6, with D possibly TRBD1 on 5 matching bases. Germline CDR1 SGHAT, CDR2 FQDESV (reference sequence). The CDR3 spans 15 residues. V lost 7 bases and J 9 bases, leaving 19 bases between the germline ends. The CDR3 protein is CASMRTGGLSSPLHF. CDR3 in DNA: TGTGCCAGCATGCGTACCGGGGGTCTAAGTTCACCCCTCCACTTT.

The chain recombines TRBV19 with TRBJ2-7, with a tentative D call TRBD2 (5 bases). The CDR3 is 15 amino acids. Trimming cost V 3 bases and J 2 bases, with 14 bases left between them. Germline CDR1 and CDR2: LNHDA and SQIVND (reference sequence). The chain's CDR3 is CASSIPGERAYEQYF. The CDR3 bases are TGTGCCAGTAGTATCCCCGGGGAGAGGGCCTACGAGCAGTACTTC.

By share, this clone counts as medium-sized. The V call is TRBV27, the J call TRBJ2-7; 7 bases map to TRBD2. This CDR3 contains 14 residues. CDR1 MNHEY and CDR2 SMNVEV come from the germline V gene (reference sequence). V gave up 3 bases and J gave up 1 base; unmatched junction bases: 3. The CDR3 DNA sequence: TGTGCCAGCAGTTTTTGGGGGGGTTCCTACGAGCAGTACTTC. The encoded protein is CASSFWGGSYEQYF.

The gene calls are TRBV5-1 and TRBJ2-1; D unresolved. The CDR3 covers 16 residues. Germline V lookup: CDR1 SGHRS, CDR2 YFSETQ. Deletions cut 4 bases from V and 0 bases from J, with 14 bases between. The CDR3 DNA is TGCGCCAGCAGCCCGCAAGGTGGGCCCTCCTACAATGAGCAGTTCTTC. Protein sequence: CASSPQGGPSYNEQFF.

The CDR3 region is CASSPTGVNTEAFF. The CDR3 nucleotides are TGTGCCAGCAGCCCAACAGGGGTGAACACTGAAGCTTTCTTT. The gene calls are TRBV11-2 and TRBJ1-1, with TRBD1 matching 7 bases. CDR3 length: 14 residues. Trimming at V came to 5 bases and at J to 0 bases, leaving 3 bases not matched to a gene. Per germline, CDR1 SGHAT and CDR2 FQNNGV.

This chain uses TRBV3-1 (or the pseudogene TRBV3-2) with TRBJ1-1; 7 bases map to TRBD1. V was pared by 5 bases and J by 2 bases, with 8 bases of the junction left unmatched. The CDR3 runs 15 residues. Germline CDR1 LGHDT, CDR2 YNNKEL (reference sequence). The CDR3 loop reads CASSLRTGLNTEAFF. Written as DNA, the CDR3 is TGTGCCAGCAGCTTGCGGACAGGCCTTAACACTGAAGCTTTCTTT.

The table lists this clone with a few counts. The genes are TRBV12-3 or TRBV12-4 and TRBJ1-6; D is perhaps TRBD1 (6 bases). This CDR3 has 13 amino acids. V lost 8 bases to trimming and J lost 10 bases, with 15 bases between them. CDR3 amino acids: CASSLGAASPLHF. The CDR3 coding sequence is TGTGCCAGCTCCCTGGGGGCTGCGTCACCCCTCCACTTT.

The chain couples TRBV4-2 to TRBJ2-1, with D perhaps matching TRBD2 (6 bases). The germline V gene encodes CDR1 LGHNA and CDR2 YNFKEQ. The V end was cut by 0 bases, the J end by 10 bases, with 13 bases between. The CDR3 sequence is 14 residues long. The CDR3 region has the DNA TGTGCCAGCAGCCAAGATTACCTTGCGGGGGAGCAGTTCTTC. Translated: CASSQDYLAGEQFF.

The chain has TRBV24-1 and TRBJ2-7; 8 bases match TRBD1. V was pared by 2 bases and J by 0 bases, with 2 bases of the junction left unmatched. This CDR3 contains 15 residues. Looked up from germline, CDR1 is KGHDR and CDR2 is SFDVKD. The DNA of the CDR3 is TGTGCCACCAGTGATTCGACAGGGGCCTCCTACGAGCAGTACTTC. It encodes CATSDSTGASYEQYF.

The J gene is TRBJ2-1, the V gene TRBV11-2; D not certain. The CDR3 consists of 15 residues. Trimming shortened V by 2 bases and J by 7 bases, and 15 bases separated the two germline ends. The germline gives CDR1 SGHAT, CDR2 FQNNGV. CDR3 protein: CASSLILVLVNEQFF. For the CDR3, the DNA is TGTGCCAGCAGCTTAATTCTGGTACTCGTTAATGAGCAGTTCTTC.

The chain recombines TRBV25-1 with TRBJ2-1, with 13 bases matching TRBD2. The CDR3 has 18 amino acids. J gave up 2 bases and V 3 bases, and 7 bases lay outside the gene matches. Germline values: CDR1 MGHDK, CDR2 SYGVNS. CDR3 loop: CASSEFGLAGAPYNEQFF. DNA of the CDR3: TGTGCCAGCAGTGAGTTCGGACTAGCGGGGGCCCCCTACAATGAGCAGTTCTTC.

This rearrangement joins TRBV19 to TRBJ2-1, with 10 bases aligning to TRBD2. Germline loops: CDR1 LNHDA, CDR2 SQIVND (reference sequence). CDR3 length: 15 amino acids. Unmatched junction bases numbered 8, after V lost 7 bases and J lost 5 bases. CDR3 bases: TGTGCCAGTACCTTCCTAGCGGGGGCAAACAATGAGCAGTTCTTC. Its protein product is CASTFLAGANNEQFF.

J is TRBJ1-1 and V is TRBV19; 9 bases line up with TRBD1. J was trimmed by 5 bases and V by 3 bases; bases with no gene match: 1. Per germline, CDR1 LNHDA and CDR2 SQIVND (reference sequence). The CDR3 has 13 amino acids. The CDR3 region is CASSMGQGTEAFF. For the CDR3, the DNA is TGTGCCAGTAGTATGGGACAGGGAACTGAAGCTTTCTTT.